The 9 T cell receptor beta chains presented below share a single source sample, sequenced in a study of early T cells in non-severe SARS-CoV-2 infection. TCRdb analysed the 5' RACE reads with MiXCR anew, one entry per CDR3 protein. This table holds some 32,000 distinct CDR3 sequences, roughly 5.8% found once. The sequencing sample was made of whole blood. Receptors were obtained from an adult who was a healthcare worker with PCR-confirmed SARS-CoV-2 infection or an uninfected control (not recorded which).

This clonotype was found many times. The CDR3 sequence is CASSLAIRQLQETQYF. In nucleotides, the CDR3 is TGTGCCAGCAGCTTAGCGATCCGACAACTCCAAGAGACCCAGTACTTC. The J gene is TRBJ2-5, the V gene TRBV11-2; D uncertain. V was shortened by 1 base and J by 1 base, with 13 bases between the two germline ends. This CDR3 has 16 amino acids. Germline lookup yields CDR1 SGHAT and CDR2 FQNNGV. The full variable domain, its missing parts supplied by reference TRBV11-2 and TRBJ2-5, is EAGVAQSPRYKIIEKRQSVAFWCNPISGHATLYWYQQILGQGPKLLIQFQNNGVVDDSQLPKDRFSAERLKGVDSTLKIQPAKLEDSAVYLCASSLAIRQLQETQYFGPGTRLLVL.

This clonotype has more than one count but fewer than ten. J is TRBJ1-1 and V is TRBV5-1, with unresolved D. The CDR3 has 15 amino acids. The V end lost 1 base, the J end lost 0 bases, and 10 bases lay between the germline ends. From germline, CDR1 is SGHRS and CDR2 YFSETQ. The CDR3 here is CASSLRMRVNTEAFF. The CDR3 region has the DNA TGCGCCAGCAGCTTGAGAATGCGGGTGAACACTGAAGCTTTCTTT.

This clonotype showed up many times. This chain links TRBV10-3 with TRBJ1-2; TRBD1 matches at 9 bases. Losses at the gene ends were 4 bases for V and 6 bases for J; bases not matched to a gene: 0. Germline V CDR1 and CDR2: ENHRY, SYGVKD. This CDR3 spans 12 amino acids. Here the CDR3 DNA reads TGTGCCATCAGTGGGACAGGGGATGGCTACACCTTC. It is translated as CAISGTGDGYTF.

The CDR3 bases are TGTGCCAGCAGTTACACCACGGGACTTACCGAGCTGTTTTTT. This codes for CASSYTTGLTELFF. The chain joins TRBV6-6 to TRBJ2-2; D perhaps matches TRBD2 (6 bases). CDR1 is MNHNY, CDR2 SVGAGI, per germline (reference sequence). Trimming took 2 bases from V and 11 from J, leaving 15 bases between them. The CDR3 contains 14 residues.

At least ten counts were recorded for this clonotype. J is TRBJ2-5 and V is TRBV11-2, with 10 positions matching TRBD2. CDR3 length: 17 amino acids. Germline CDR1 is SGHAT and CDR2 is FQNNGV. Trimming took 6 bases from V and 1 from J; bases not matched to a gene: 11. CDR3 loop: CASRKVAVAGGQETQYF. CDR3 in DNA: TGTGCCAGCAGGAAGGTGGCGGTAGCGGGAGGCCAAGAGACCCAGTACTTC.

This clonotype was picked up a small number of times. The V call is TRBV7-9, the J call TRBJ1-6, with D perhaps matching TRBD1 (6 bases). This CDR3 region has 15 residues. Trimming cost V 3 bases and J 4 bases, with 10 bases left between them. Germline V lookup: CDR1 SEHNR, CDR2 FQNEAQ (reference sequence). The CDR3 DNA is TGTGCCAGCAGCTTTCAGGGACAATATAATTCACCCCTCCACTTT. Residues: CASSFQGQYNSPLHF.

Many counts were recorded for this clonotype. J is TRBJ2-3 and V is TRBV11-2; 8 bases are shared with TRBD2. Germline CDR1 reads SGHAT; CDR2 reads FQNNGV. This CDR3 comprises 14 residues. The V and J ends lost 5 bases and 4 bases, in that order; junction bases with no gene match: 5. Written as DNA, the CDR3 is TGTGCCAGCAGCCAGCGGGAGAGCTCAGATACGCAGTATTTT. It codes for CASSQRESSDTQYF.

This clonotype is medium-sized within its sample. CDR3 nucleotides: TGTGCCATCAGTGAGACAGGGGTGGAGACCCAGTACTTC. It specifies CAISETGVETQYF. V gene TRBV10-3 combines with J gene TRBJ2-5; 7 positions agree with TRBD1. This CDR3 has 13 amino acids. The V segment lost 2 bases and the J segment 5 bases; nucleotides outside the gene matches: 2. Per germline, CDR1 ENHRY and CDR2 SYGVKD.

This clonotype has just a few counts. The chain combines TRBV10-2 with TRBJ2-3, with TRBD2 matching 14 bases. This CDR3 contains 16 residues. The V gene end was trimmed by 7 bases and the J gene end by 2 bases; junction bases not matched to a gene: 5. The germline gives CDR1 WSHSY, CDR2 SAAADI. Here the CDR3 DNA reads TGCGCCAGCAACAGACTAGCGGGAGGGCCCACAGATACGCAGTATTTT. Translated: CASNRLAGGPTDTQYF.